The rows below give T cell receptor beta chains drawn from one sample of a study of T-cell memory formation after mild COVID-19. MiXCR, applied by TCRdb to the 5' RACE reads, yields one record per CDR3 protein. Found here are 300,000 to 350,000 distinct CDR3 sequences, around 19% of them singletons; the top ten hold roughly 20%. The sample taken for sequencing was PBMCs or a T cell subset sorted from them (not recorded which). All receptors derive from a man between 18 and 35 years old who had mild COVID-19 (a few samples of this study predate the infection). Cell type and time point are not known. Both conserved end residues are part of each CDR3. D genes are given only for firm matches. A row's size may be missing; if present it is once, few, many or a size class.

abundance,j_gene,v_gene,d_gene,CDR3aa,CDR3nt
NA,TRBJ1-1,TRBV4-2,NA,CASSQDNAITGLNTEAFF,TGTGCCAGCAGCCAAGATAATGCCATTACAGGGTTGAACACTGAAGCTTTCTTT
few,TRBJ1-2,TRBV25-1,NA,CASSEYSGSGYTF,TGTGCCAGCAGTGAATATTCGGGGAGCGGCTACACCTTC
many,TRBJ1-1,TRBV6-2/TRBV6-3,NA,CASSLHENTEAFF,TGTGCCAGCAGTCTACATGAGAACACTGAAGCTTTCTTT
many,TRBJ2-1,TRBV3-1,TRBD2,CASSHVLAPYNEQFF,TGTGCCAGCAGCCATGTACTAGCGCCCTACAATGAGCAGTTCTTC
NA,TRBJ1-1,TRBV12-3/TRBV12-4,NA,CASSDPALGTEAFF,TGTGCCAGCAGTGACCCCGCGTTGGGCACTGAAGCTTTCTTT
NA,TRBJ2-2,TRBV5-1,NA,CASSPGVGTGELFF,TGCGCCAGCAGCCCGGGGGTTGGCACCGGGGAGCTGTTTTTT
NA,TRBJ2-1,TRBV7-9,NA,CASSPPSDNNEQFF,TGTGCCAGCAGCCCACCTTCGGACAACAATGAGCAGTTCTTC
NA,TRBJ1-2,TRBV12-3/TRBV12-4,NA,CASSLSSWAPSNYGYTF,TGTGCCAGCTCGTTATCTTCTTGGGCCCCCTCTAACTATGGCTACACCTTC
NA,TRBJ2-7,TRBV20-1,TRBD1,CSTSRDSPYEQYF,TGCAGTACCTCGAGGGACAGCCCCTACGAGCAGTACTTC
NA,TRBJ2-7,TRBV7-2,TRBD2,CASSLGLAGGFTSYEQYF,TGTGCCAGCAGCTTAGGACTAGCGGGGGGCTTTACCTCCTACGAGCAGTACTTC
many,TRBJ2-7,TRBV4-3,NA,CASSQVGGALREQYF,TGCGCCAGCAGCCAAGTGGGTGGGGCCTTACGCGAGCAGTACTTC
few,TRBJ2-2,TRBV12-3/TRBV12-4,NA,CASSFFGELFF,TGTGCCAGCAGTTTTTTCGGGGAGCTGTTTTTT
few,TRBJ2-5,TRBV12-3/TRBV12-4,NA,CASSSAGASVTQYF,TGTGCCAGCAGCTCAGCAGGGGCGTCGGTGACCCAGTACTTC
NA,TRBJ1-2,TRBV6-5,NA,CASSKRGYGYTF,TGTGCCAGCAGTAAACGGGGCTATGGCTACACCTTC
few,TRBJ2-1,TRBV5-1,NA,CASSPWSSSPNEQFF,TGCGCCAGCAGTCCGTGGTCCAGCTCCCCCAATGAGCAGTTCTTC
NA,TRBJ1-1,TRBV7-9,TRBD1,CASSSGTDSFMNTEAFF,TGTGCCAGCAGCTCAGGGACAGACAGCTTTATGAACACTGAAGCTTTCTTT
few,TRBJ1-4,TRBV5-1,NA,CASSISGVDEKLFF,TGCGCCAGCAGTATATCTGGGGTGGATGAAAAACTGTTTTTT
many,TRBJ2-3,TRBV7-2,NA,CASSPPRAYTDTQYF,TGTGCCAGCAGCCCCCCGCGGGCTTACACAGATACGCAGTATTTT
many,TRBJ1-1,TRBV11-1,NA,CASSLEGSTEAFF,TGTGCCAGCAGCTTAGAGGGTAGCACTGAAGCTTTCTTT
NA,TRBJ1-5,TRBV7-9,NA,CASSWEGGPQHF,TGTGCCAGCAGCTGGGAGGGGGGGCCCCAGCATTTT
few,TRBJ2-3,TRBV4-1,TRBD2,CASSQPLAGGLDTQYF,TGCGCCAGCAGCCAACCACTAGCGGGGGGTCTGGATACGCAGTATTTT
few,TRBJ2-2,TRBV4-2,TRBD2,CASSQDRDAGGPVGELFF,TGTGCCAGCAGCCAAGATCGGGATGCGGGGGGGCCGGTCGGGGAGCTGTTTTTT
NA,TRBJ2-5,TRBV5-1,NA,CASSSGPAETQYF,TGCGCCAGCAGCTCGGGCCCCGCGGAGACCCAGTACTTC
NA,TRBJ1-1,TRBV12-3/TRBV12-4,TRBD1,CASSLAPGQGSTEAFF,TGTGCCAGCAGTTTAGCGCCGGGACAGGGTAGCACTGAAGCTTTCTTT
NA,TRBJ2-5,TRBV2,NA,CASKEQGTQYF,TGTGCCAGCAAAGAGCAAGGGACCCAGTACTTC
few,TRBJ1-1,TRBV30,TRBD1,CAWSVIGTENTEAFF,TGTGCCTGGAGTGTAATCGGGACAGAGAACACTGAAGCTTTCTTT